The TCR beta chain described here comes from a study of T cells in Graves' hyperthyroidism and ophthalmopathy. Clinical symptoms, serum thyroxine and TRAb, thyroid ultrasound and orbital computed tomography together formed the diagnostic basis. Amplification targeted TCR beta CDR3 regions from RNA transcripts. The HTBI primer set was used in a first-round RT-PCR of the TCR CDR3. TCRdb re-called the multiplex PCR reads with MiXCR, one entry per CDR3 protein. The sample holds 600,000 to 800,000 distinct CDR3 sequences, 30% to 40% seen once. CDR1 and CDR2 from the germline V gene are SQVTM and ANQGSEA. The ends lost 6 bases at V and 6 bases at J; junction bases unmatched: 10. The CDR3 is made up of 13 amino acids.

The sequence was obtained from a woman between 35 and 50 years old with Graves' hyperthyroidism. The gene calls are TRBV29-1 and TRBJ1-1, with TRBD1 matching over 7 bases. The sequenced material came from blood. CDR3 sequence (DNA): TGCAGCGTCGCAAGACAGGGAGTCCCTGAAGCTTTCTTT. Protein sequence: CSVARQGVPEAFF.